This TCR beta chain was retrieved from a study of shared clonotypes between healthy human individuals. Measured with immunoSEQ multiplex PCR; TCRdb has only the in-frame clones, and not every one. The sample records around 2.1 million clones, roughly 91% being singletons. This clone was seen just once. The antigen is unknown. V lost 3 bases, J lost 5 bases, and 20 bases lay in between. CDR1 and CDR2 (germline): GTSNPN, SVGIG (reference sequence). CDR3 size: 15 residues. Positively selected for CCR7, the CD45RO-negative cells used as naive CD8 cells excluded terminally differentiated effector memory CD45RA+ cells. Points from the study as a whole: In general, naive subsets displayed greater estimated richness than memory subsets did. Only a few donors were included, so the genetic and exposure-history diversity represented was limited. It was observed that roughly 5% of naive CD4 clonotypes were shared across a few donors. Compared with clonotypes that all four donors shared, non-shared clonotypes had lower generation probabilities.

This sequence was found in a man younger than 35 in good health. Some clones in this sample may be carry-over from other donors' samples. The sequenced sample consisted of naive CD8+ T cells from PBMCs. The genes are TRBV30 and TRBJ2-7; D perhaps matches TRBD1 (6 bases). The CDR3 loop reads CAWRGYREKDHEQYF. The CDR3, as DNA: TGTGCCTGGAGAGGATACAGGGAAAAGGACCACGAGCAGTACTTC.